This T cell receptor (beta chain) was recovered during a study of blood T cell repertoires in COVID-19. On the study more broadly: COVID-19 samples, acute and convalescent, were from the United States, Italy and Spain. The analysed material was cDNA or gDNA that came from T cells, B-cell-depleted T cells, or PBMCs.

Methods used by the authors: The assay estimated nucleated cells by amplifying reference gene primers. The repertoire was sequenced with immunoSEQ multiplex PCR; TCRdb's copy has only in-frame clones and lacks some. V, J and clone size derive from that table, while D and trimming were established from the DNA sequence. The data show fewer than 250,000 clones, with about 85% seen just once and roughly 0.7% held by the top ten. CDR3 length equals 14 residues. Trimming shortened V by 5 bases and J by 5 bases, and 13 bases separated the two germline ends. CDR1 SGDLS and CDR2 YYNGEE come from the germline V gene.

This TCR came from a man aged 35-49 years with acute or convalescent COVID-19. Source material: peripheral blood. The V call is TRBV9, the J call TRBJ2-2; D ambiguous. CDR3 coding DNA: TGTGCCAGCAGTAATGGGCCTCGTACCGGGGAGCTGTTTTTT. Its translation: CASSNGPRTGELFF.